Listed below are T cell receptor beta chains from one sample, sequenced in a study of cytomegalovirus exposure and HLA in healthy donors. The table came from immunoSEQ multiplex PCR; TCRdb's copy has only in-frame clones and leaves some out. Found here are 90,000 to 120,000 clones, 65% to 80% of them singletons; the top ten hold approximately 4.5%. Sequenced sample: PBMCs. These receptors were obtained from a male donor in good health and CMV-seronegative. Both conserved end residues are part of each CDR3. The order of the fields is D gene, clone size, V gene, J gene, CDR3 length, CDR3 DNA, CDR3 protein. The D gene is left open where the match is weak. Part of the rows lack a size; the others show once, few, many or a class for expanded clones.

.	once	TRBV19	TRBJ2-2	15	TGTGCCAGTAATCAATTGGGGGAGGTGGCCGGGGAGCTGTTTTTT	CASNQLGEVAGELFF
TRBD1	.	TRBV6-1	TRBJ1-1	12	TGTGCCAGCAGGTACAGGGGCACTGAAGCTTTCTTT	CASRYRGTEAFF
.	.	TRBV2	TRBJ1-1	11	TGTGCCAGCAGACCGGACACTGAAGCTTTCTTT	CASRPDTEAFF
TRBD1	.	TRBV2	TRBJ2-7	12	TGTGCCAGCCGGGACAGCTCCTACGAGCAGTACTTC	CASRDSSYEQYF
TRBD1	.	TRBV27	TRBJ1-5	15	TGTGCCAGCGGGGGGGACAGGAGACGCAATCAGCCCCAGCATTTT	CASGGDRRRNQPQHF
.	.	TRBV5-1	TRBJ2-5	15	TGCGCCAGCAGCTCCGGGACCGGGGGCCAAGAGACCCAGTACTTC	CASSSGTGGQETQYF
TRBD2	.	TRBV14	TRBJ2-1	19	TGTGCCAGCAGCCTCCCCACGGGACTAGCGGGAGTGGTTCTGAATGAGCAGTTCTTC	CASSLPTGLAGVVLNEQFF
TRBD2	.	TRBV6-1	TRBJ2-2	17	TGTGCCAGCAGTGAACTAGCGGGAGGATCGAACACCGGGGAGCTGTTTTTT	CASSELAGGSNTGELFF
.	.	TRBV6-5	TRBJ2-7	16	TGTGCCAGCAGTTACTCCGGACAGTCGAGCGGCTACGAGCAGTACTTC	CASSYSGQSSGYEQYF
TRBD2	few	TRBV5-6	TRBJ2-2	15	TGTGCCAGCAGCTGGACTAGCGGGATGTCCGGGGAGCTGTTTTTT	CASSWTSGMSGELFF
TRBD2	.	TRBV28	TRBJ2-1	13	TGTGCCAGCAGTCCCCGTAGCGGGAGAGGGCAGTTCTTC	CASSPRSGRGQFF
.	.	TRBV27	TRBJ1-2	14	TGTGCCAGCAGTTTTCTGGACAGTAACTATGGCTACACCTTC	CASSFLDSNYGYTF
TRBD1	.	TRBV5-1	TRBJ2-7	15	TGCGCCAGCAGCTTGAAGCAGGGGGCTATATACGAGCAGTACTTC	CASSLKQGAIYEQYF
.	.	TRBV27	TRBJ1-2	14	TGTGCCAGCAGTGGACCGGGACACGGAAAGAGCTACACCTTC	CASSGPGHGKSYTF
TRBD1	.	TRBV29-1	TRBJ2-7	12	TGCAGCGTGAGGACAGGGTACCACGAGCAGTACTTC	CSVRTGYHEQYF
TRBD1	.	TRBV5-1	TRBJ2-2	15	TGCGCCAGCAGCTCCGGGACAGCGAACACCGGGGAGCTGTTTTTT	CASSSGTANTGELFF
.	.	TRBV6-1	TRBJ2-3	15	TGTGCCAGCAGTGAAGCGTGGCAGGGGACAGATACGCAGTATTTT	CASSEAWQGTDTQYF
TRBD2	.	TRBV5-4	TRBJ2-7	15	TGTGCCAGCAGCTCCTTAGCGGGAGGGCCGCCCGAGCAGTACTTC	CASSSLAGGPPEQYF
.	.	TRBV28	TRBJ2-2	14	TGTGCCAGCAGAATGGAGAGCGCCACCGGGGAGCTGTTTTTT	CASRMESATGELFF
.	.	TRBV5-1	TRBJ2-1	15	TGCGCCAGCAGCTTGGCCGCGGGCTCCTACAATGAGCAGTTCTTC	CASSLAAGSYNEQFF
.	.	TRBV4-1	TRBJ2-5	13	TGCGCCAGCAGCCTCGCAGGCCCAGAGACCCAGTACTTC	CASSLAGPETQYF
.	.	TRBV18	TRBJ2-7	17	TGTGCCAGCTCACCAGTCCCTGCCGGGAGCTATCCCTACGAGCAGTACTTC	CASSPVPAGSYPYEQYF
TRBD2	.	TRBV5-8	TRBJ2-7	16	TGTGCCAGCAGCTCCGGGACTAGCGGGAGGAGGTACGAGCAGTACTTC	CASSSGTSGRRYEQYF
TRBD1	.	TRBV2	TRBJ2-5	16	TGTGCCAGCAGTCCCTACGGACAGGGGGCGAGGGAGACCCAGTACTTC	CASSPYGQGARETQYF
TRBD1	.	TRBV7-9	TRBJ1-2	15	TGTGCCAGCAGCTTTGGACAGGGGGCAGGATATGGCTACACCTTC	CASSFGQGAGYGYTF
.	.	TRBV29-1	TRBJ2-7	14	TGCAGCGTGTTGGGCTTCGGGGTAGCCTACGAGCAGTACTTC	CSVLGFGVAYEQYF
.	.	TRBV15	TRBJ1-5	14	TGTGCCACCAGCACACGACAGGCCTTTCAGCCCCAGCATTTT	CATSTRQAFQPQHF
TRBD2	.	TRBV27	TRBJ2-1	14	TGTGCCAGCAGGTATGGTAGCGGGATAAATGAGCAGTTCTTC	CASRYGSGINEQFF